This T cell receptor beta chain was identified in a study of blood T cell repertoires in COVID-19. Here immunoSEQ multiplex PCR was the method, and the copy in TCRdb shows in-frame clones only, minus some. The table has 150,000 to 200,000 clones, about 84% seen once; the top ten hold over 7.5%. Clinical history as reported by participants underpinned cohort assignment. The CDR3 contains 14 residues. Per the germline V gene, CDR1 is KGHSH and CDR2 is LQKENI. Trimming stripped 4 bases from V and 3 bases from J, with 9 bases between. This rearrangement joins TRBV18 to TRBJ2-2, with D possibly TRBD2 on 6 matching bases. The clonotype originates from a woman aged 30 to 39 who had recovered from COVID-19. Sequences were obtained from PBMCs or T cells enriched from blood (not recorded which). CDR3 loop: CASSLRDYTGELFF. CDR3 bases: TGTGCCAGCTCACTACGGGACTACACCGGGGAGCTGTTTTTT. The complete variable domain, with remaining parts taken from reference TRBV18 and TRBJ2-2, reads NAGVMQNPRHLVRRRGQEARLRCSPMKGHSHVYWYRQLPEEGLKFMVYLQKENIIDESGMPKERFSAEFPKEGPSILRIQQVVRGDSAAYFCASSLRDYTGELFFGEGSRLTVL.